This T cell receptor beta chain was captured in a study of cytomegalovirus exposure and HLA in healthy donors. Across the study: HLA-typed donors were the source of some 80 million unique TCRs, which an early data release held. Study-wide points: There was a cluster of highly shared sequence variants that was likely a sequencing artifact. Sequencing depth across donors, presence/absence analyses assumed, was roughly uniform.

Comments on this clone: What it binds is unknown.

13 Jbeta primers and 60 Vbeta primers were used for the PCR. Assay used: immunoSEQ multiplex PCR; TCRdb lists only in-frame clones, some missing. The sample includes roughly 150,000 clones, over 75% of them seen just once. Sequencing was carried out using PBMCs. This receptor was obtained from a female donor in good health and CMV-seronegative.

In DNA, the CDR3 is TGCGCCAGCAGCCGGAGAGGGAGTGGACTAGGGGACGGCACAGATACGCAGTATTTT. It specifies CASSRRGSGLGDGTDTQYF. V usage is TRBV4-1 and J usage is TRBJ2-3; 7 nucleotides match TRBD2. The CDR3 loop spans 19 amino acids. Germline lookup yields CDR1 MGHRA and CDR2 YSYEKL. V dropped 4 bases and J dropped 1; count of bases not matched to a gene: 17.